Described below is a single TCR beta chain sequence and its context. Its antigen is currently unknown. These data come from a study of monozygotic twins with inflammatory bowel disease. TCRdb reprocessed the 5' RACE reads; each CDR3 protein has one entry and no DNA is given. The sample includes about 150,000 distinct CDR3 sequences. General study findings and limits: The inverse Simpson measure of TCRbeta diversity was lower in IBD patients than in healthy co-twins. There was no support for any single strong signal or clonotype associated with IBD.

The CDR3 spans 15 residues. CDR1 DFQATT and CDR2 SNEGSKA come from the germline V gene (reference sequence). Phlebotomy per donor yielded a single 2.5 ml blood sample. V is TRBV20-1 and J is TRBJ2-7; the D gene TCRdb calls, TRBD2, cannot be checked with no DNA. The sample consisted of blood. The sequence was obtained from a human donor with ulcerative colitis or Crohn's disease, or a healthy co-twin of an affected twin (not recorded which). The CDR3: CSARDGSGSSYEQYF.